Sequencing of this TCR beta chain was carried out in a study of OX40 agonist ivuxolimab in advanced cancers. Regarding the research as a whole: Ivuxolimab, which targeted the costimulatory receptor OX40 (CD134), was an agonistic, fully human IgG2 monoclonal antibody. Intravenous ivuxolimab was administered to patients every 2 weeks at six dose levels: 0.01, 0.1, 0.3, 1.5, 3 and 10 mg/kg. Of the roughly 50 dose-escalation patients, hepatocellular carcinoma was present in about 20, melanoma in around 15, renal cell carcinoma in 9 and head and neck cancer in 9. The dose-escalation cohort was about 83% male with a mean age of roughly 62 years, ranging from roughly 20 to 80. Patients were allowed to have had prior anti-PD-1, anti-PD-L1 or anti-CTLA-4 therapy, and around two fifths of the dose-escalation patients had been treated with checkpoint inhibitors. Partial responses occurred in three dose-escalation patients, of whom one had hepatocellular carcinoma and two had cutaneous melanoma. The purpose of peripheral TCRbeta sequencing was to test whether ivuxolimab changed TCR sequence diversity and led to clonal T-cell expansion. The monotherapy dose-escalation portion (N of about 52 patients) of the phase I ivuxolimab trial is reported in the paper.

The junction shows trimming of 1 base on V and 4 bases on J, plus 8 bases between the germline ends. The germline V gene encodes CDR1 MNHNS and CDR2 SASEGT. The CDR3 starts with the cysteine, ends with the phenylalanine, and has 14 residues. Just the 42-base CDR3 DNA is kept, in frame starting at base 1. Genomic DNA was extracted from sorted cells for sequencing of the TCRbeta CDR3 region. The immunoSEQ Assay was used to sequence the TCRbeta CDR3 regions. In TCRdb, the immuneACCESS table is reduced to in-frame sequences with V and J assigned. These tables do not hold every clone; where another copy was compared, an unresolved V gene accounts for under half, and the others remain unexplained. The sample table records about 6,500 clones; 69% of these occur just once. The biggest ten clones account for less than 20% of the sample. What the research found in general, with its limitations: On average, CD8+ T cells showed more expanded clones than CD4+ T cells after ivuxolimab. In the 0.1-3.0 mg/kg groups, partial responders were among the patients with the lowest normalized peripheral clonal expansion, particularly in CD8+ T cells. Low levels of normalized T-cell clonal expansion were also seen in some nonresponding patients. The antigen specificity of the peripheral T cells that underwent clonal expansion was not determined. At doses from 0.1 to 3.0 mg/kg, clonal expansion was seen in both CD4+ and CD8+ blood T cells between baseline and week 6.

Based on its abundance in the sample, this clone is large (0.1 to 1%). Its specific antigen is unknown. Qualities for individual bases were not recorded, and no much larger clone is one base off. Patients with autoimmune disease history or receiving systemic immunosuppression were excluded from the trial. Peripheral blood for TCR sequencing was collected from all dose cohorts at baseline, on cycle 4 day 1, and on cycle 7 day 1. Samples came from an open-label, multicenter, first-in-human phase I dose-escalation trial of ivuxolimab. Adults with locally advanced or metastatic melanoma, renal cell, hepatocellular, or head and neck squamous cell carcinoma were enrolled in the trial. Before TCR sequencing, CD4+ and CD8+ T cells were separately sorted from peripheral blood.

Sequencing used CD4+ or CD8+ T cells sorted from blood, obtained in a trial of the OX40 agonist ivuxolimab. The chain is made from TRBV6-1 and TRBJ1-5; the D gene lacks a confident call. The sequence was collected from an adult with an advanced solid tumor such as melanoma, head and neck, liver or kidney cancer. The CDR3 region has the sequence CASSEVQPNQPQHF. In nucleotide form, the sequence is TGTGCCAGCAGTGAAGTACAGCCGAATCAGCCCCAGCATTTT.